Each of the 32 T cell receptor beta chains below was sequenced from the same sample in a study of Graves' ophthalmopathy and Graves' hyperthyroidism. Amplification of the TCR beta CDR3 regions used RNA transcripts (as template). The workflow started with a first-round RT-PCR run with HTBI primers and then moved on to a second-round multiplex PCR. TCRdb ran MiXCR on the multiplex PCR reads and lists one entry per CDR3 protein. The sample yields 300,000 or so distinct CDR3 sequences, about 17% seen once. The sequencing sample was made of peripheral blood. Source of these receptors: an adult man with Graves' ophthalmopathy.

This clonotype was observed many times. CDR3 DNA sequence: TGTGCCAGCAGCCAGGCTGGGGGGTACTACGAGCAGTACTTC. Protein sequence: CASSQAGGYYEQYF. The gene calls are TRBV3-1 and TRBJ2-7; TRBD2 is a possible D gene (6 bases). The CDR3 has 14 amino acids. Trimming removed 3 bases at V and 3 bases at J, with 12 bases between. CDR1 is LGHDT and CDR2 is YNNKEL in the germline V gene (reference sequence).

This chain connects TRBV24-1 to TRBJ2-7; tentatively, D is TRBD1 or TRBD2 (7 bases each). Germline CDR1 KGHDR, CDR2 SFDVKD. The CDR3 spans 11 residues. Trimming took off 9 bases at V and 12 bases at J, with 17 bases between the two ends. The CDR3 is CATGEGAVLYF. The CDR3 DNA sequence: TGTGCCACCGGGGAGGGGGCCGTCTTGTACTTC.

Many counts were recorded for this clonotype. This chain uses TRBV15 with TRBJ1-5; 8 bases align to TRBD1. CDR1 and CDR2 from the germline V gene are LNHNV and YYDKDF (reference sequence). J was trimmed by 4 bases and V by 3 bases; bases with no gene match: 8. The CDR3 is 16 residues long. CDR3 DNA sequence: TGTGCCACCAGCAGGGAACCGGGACAGGCTAATCAGCCCCAGCATTTT. Amino acid sequence: CATSREPGQANQPQHF.

Many counts were recorded for this clonotype. The V gene is TRBV9, the J gene TRBJ2-7; 7 nucleotides align to TRBD2. Trimming at V came to 3 bases and at J to 6 bases, leaving 6 bases not matched to a gene. This CDR3 spans 13 amino acids. Germline V gene data show CDR1 as SGDLS and CDR2 as YYNGEE. In DNA, the CDR3 is TGTGCCAGCAGCGGGGAGGGGATCGGCGAGCAGTACTTC. It translates to CASSGEGIGEQYF.

This clonotype occurred many times. V and J are TRBV29-1 and TRBJ2-2; 9 nucleotides match TRBD2. Germline values: CDR1 SQVTM, CDR2 ANQGSEA. The ends lost 6 bases at V and 4 bases at J; junction bases unmatched: 12. The CDR3 runs 16 residues. CDR3: CSVPPNSGGSTGELFF. The CDR3 region has the DNA TGCAGCGTGCCTCCGAATAGCGGGGGTTCCACCGGGGAGCTGTTTTTT.

This sequence joins TRBV7-8 and TRBJ1-1, with 8 bases matching TRBD1. Germline V CDR1 and CDR2: SGHVS, FQNEAQ. After removal of 4 bases from V and 12 bases from J, the junction contained 13 bases not matched to a gene. The CDR3 contains 14 residues. CDR3: CASSSTGGNIESFF. The CDR3 bases are TGTGCCAGCAGCTCAACAGGGGGGAACATTGAGTCTTTCTTT.

This clonotype was counted ten times or more. At one end the junction does not follow the germline gene, possibly because of a read error. The chain has TRBV5-1 and TRBJ2-7; 8 bases fit TRBD1. CDR1 is SGHRS, CDR2 YFSETQ, per germline. The CDR3 loop spans 14 amino acids. The CDR3 spells CASSSGQGSYEQYF. The CDR3 nucleotides are TGTGCCAGCAGTTCTGGACAGGGTTCCTACGAGCAGTACTTC.

This clonotype was picked up many times. This rearrangement joins TRBV6-2 or TRBV6-3 to TRBJ1-2, with D perhaps TRBD1 (5 bases). The germline CDR1 and CDR2 sequences are MNHEY and SVGEGT. This CDR3 region has 14 residues. Trimming shortened V by 6 bases and J by 8 bases, and 19 bases separated the two germline ends. CDR3 region: CASRPPGPTGGYTF. In nucleotides, the CDR3 is TGTGCCAGCAGACCCCCGGGACCTACGGGGGGCTACACCTTC.

With respect to this clonotype: A much larger clone differs by one base, so this may be a read error. The chain employs TRBV5-1 and TRBJ2-5; the D gene is possibly TRBD1 (6 bases). Germline assignment: CDR1 SGHRS and CDR2 YFSETQ. The CDR3 has 15 residues. The CDR3 DNA reads TGCGCCATCAGCTCCGGGACAAGGGCCCAAGAGACCCAGTACTTC. This sequence encodes CAISSGTRAQETQYF.

This clonotype was seen a handful of times. A far larger clone is only one base removed, so a read error is likely. The V gene is TRBV20-1, the J gene TRBJ1-2; D is ambiguous. Germline CDR1 is DFQATT and CDR2 is SNEGSKA (reference sequence). Trimming removed 3 bases at V and 4 bases at J, with 9 bases between. CDR3 length equals 12 residues. The CDR3 reads CSASRLTYGYTF. CDR3 in DNA: TGCAGTGCTAGCCGCCTAACCTATGGCTACACCTTC.

This clonotype was found once. The chain employs TRBV6-5 and TRBJ1-2; tentative D call: TRBD1 (5 bases). The CDR3 covers 15 residues. The ends were cut back, 3 bases at V and 0 bases at J, with 11 bases in the middle. Germline lookup yields CDR1 MNHEY and CDR2 SVGAGI. CDR3 DNA: TGTGCCAGCAGTTATTTCGGGACGTCTAACTATGGCTACACCTTC. It yields the protein CASSYFGTSNYGYTF.

In this sample, this clonotype turned up many times. The rearrangement links TRBV6-1 to TRBJ2-7, with 10 positions matching TRBD1. Germline-derived CDR1 and CDR2 are MNHNS and SASEGT. Trimming at V came to 7 bases and at J to 6 bases, leaving 6 bases not matched to a gene. There are 13 residues in the CDR3. In DNA, the CDR3 is TGTGCCAGCACCCGACAGGGGGCCGGCGAGCAGTACTTC. Its protein is CASTRQGAGEQYF.

For this clonotype: Since the CDR3 does not end with the conserved phenylalanine or tryptophan, this likely comes from a read error. The CDR3 DNA reads TGTGCCAGCAGTCCAGCGCCCCTCGGAGAGACCCAGTACCTC. It encodes CASSPAPLGETQYL. The rearrangement joins TRBV28 to TRBJ2-5; D call uncertain. Germline loops: CDR1 MDHEN, CDR2 SYDVKM. Between the trimmed V and J ends, which lost 5 bases and 4 bases, there was a span of 14 bases. The CDR3 runs to 14 residues.

This clonotype occurred many times. The rearrangement uses TRBV4-1 and TRBJ1-5; D may be TRBD1 (5 bases). Germline CDR1 and CDR2: MGHRA and YSYEKL. There are 17 residues in the CDR3. The V end lost 4 bases, the J end lost 1 base, and 17 bases lay between the germline ends. CDR3 region: CASSPLGRGASNQPQHF. Written as DNA, the CDR3 is TGCGCCAGCAGCCCACTTGGGAGGGGTGCAAGCAATCAGCCCCAGCATTTT.

V and J are TRBV14 and TRBJ2-5, with 15 nucleotides matching TRBD2. The germline V gene has CDR1 SGHDN and CDR2 FVKESK. This CDR3 spans 17 amino acids. J gave up 6 bases and V 5 bases, and 10 bases lay outside the gene matches. Here the CDR3 DNA reads TGTGCCAGCAGCGAGCCGGGACTAGCGGGAGGTCGGAAGACCCAGTACTTC. Its translation is CASSEPGLAGGRKTQYF. The complete variable domain, with remaining parts taken from reference TRBV14 and TRBJ2-5, reads EAGVTQFPSHSVIEKGQTVTLRCDPISGHDNLYWYRRVMGKEIKFLLHFVKESKQDESGMPNNRFLAERTGGTYSTLKVQPAELEDSGVYFCASSEPGLAGGRKTQYFGPGTRLLVL.

This clonotype was found many times. The chain carries TRBV28 and TRBJ2-7; 7 nucleotides align to TRBD1. The CDR3 sequence is 15 residues long. Trimming at V came to 3 bases and at J to 1 base, leaving 6 bases not matched to a gene. Germline assignment: CDR1 MDHEN and CDR2 SYDVKM. The CDR3 nucleotides read TGTGCCAGCAGTTTGCAACGGGACAGTTCCTACGAGCAGTACTTC. It codes for CASSLQRDSSYEQYF.

At least ten counts were recorded for this clonotype. The rearrangement joins TRBV5-1 to TRBJ1-2; 9 bases map to TRBD1. Per germline, CDR1 SGHRS and CDR2 YFSETQ. The CDR3 has 14 amino acids. V dropped 2 bases and J dropped 8; count of bases not matched to a gene: 7. CDR3 nucleotide sequence: TGCGCCAGCAGCTTTCTGGACAGGGGTTTCGGCTACACCTTC. Protein: CASSFLDRGFGYTF.

In its sample, this clonotype was seen many times. The chain combines TRBV3-1 with TRBJ2-7; weak D call: TRBD2 (6 bases). CDR3 size: 14 residues. Trimming took off 0 bases at V and 7 bases at J, with 13 bases between the two ends. The V gene's germline CDR1 is LGHDT and CDR2 YNNKEL (reference sequence). The CDR3, as DNA: TGTGCCAGCAGCCAAGACGGCGGGGTTCGGGAGCAGTACTTC. This codes for CASSQDGGVREQYF.

This clonotype was counted at least ten times. V usage is TRBV20-1 and J usage is TRBJ1-5; 8 bases are shared with TRBD1. V dropped 6 bases and J dropped 3; count of bases not matched to a gene: 10. The CDR3 length is 15 residues. Per the germline V gene, CDR1 is DFQATT and CDR2 is SNEGSKA (reference sequence). The CDR3 loop is CSASQGVGANQPQHF. CDR3 sequence (DNA): TGCAGTGCCTCACAGGGGGTAGGAGCCAATCAGCCCCAGCATTTT.

This clonotype was recorded at least ten times. The V gene is TRBV11-2, the J gene TRBJ2-7, with 9 bases lining up with TRBD2. The V gene end was trimmed by 4 bases and the J gene end by 7 bases; junction bases not matched to a gene: 11. CDR1 is SGHAT and CDR2 is FQNNGV in the germline V gene. The CDR3 loop spans 15 amino acids. The CDR3 reads CASSSWGSGRNEQYF. In nucleotides, the CDR3 is TGTGCCAGCAGCTCCTGGGGGAGCGGGAGGAATGAGCAGTACTTC.

This clonotype was found many times. The genes are TRBV7-6 and TRBJ2-7; TRBD1 matches at 9 bases. The CDR3 runs to 14 residues. The trim removed 4 bases at V and 5 bases at J, leaving 6 bases unmatched. In germline, CDR1 is SGHVS, CDR2 FNYEAQ. The CDR3 sequence: CASSWGQGNDEQYF. The CDR3 DNA reads as TGTGCCAGCAGCTGGGGACAGGGAAACGACGAGCAGTACTTC.

A note on this clonotype: The germline gene is not matched at one end of the junction; a read error may be the cause. The chain links TRBV20-1 to TRBJ2-7; no reliable D call. The tail of the sequence fits TRBJ2-1 better, so the J call may be wrong. Germline loops: CDR1 DFQATT, CDR2 SNEGSKA (reference sequence). The CDR3 consists of 14 residues. The CDR3 DNA follows: TGCAATGCTAGACCTATAGCTAGTCCCTACGAGCAGTTCTTC. Its translation is CNARPIASPYEQFF.

The chain couples TRBV2 to TRBJ2-7; D gene uncertain. This CDR3 contains 16 residues. Germline-derived CDR1 and CDR2 are SNHLY and FYNNEI. Trimming shortened V by 6 bases and J by 0 bases, and 18 bases separated the two germline ends. Here the CDR3 reads CASSPLDTLSSYEQYF. CDR3 DNA: TGTGCCAGCAGCCCCCTAGATACACTAAGCTCCTACGAGCAGTACTTC.

This clonotype was counted ten times or more. In DNA, the CDR3 is TGCAGTGCAGGGATTGCCAATCAGCCCCAGCATTTT. It yields the protein CSAGIANQPQHF. The gene calls are TRBV20-1 and TRBJ1-5; unclear D gene. This CDR3 region has 12 residues. The V end lost 6 bases, the J end lost 3 bases, and 9 bases lay between the germline ends. In germline, CDR1 is DFQATT, CDR2 SNEGSKA (reference sequence).

This clonotype was detected ten times or more. The chain employs TRBV6-5 and TRBJ2-5; D remains ambiguous. This CDR3 region has 12 residues. The germline V and J ends were trimmed by 2 bases and 2 bases, with 3 bases remaining between them. Germline V gives CDR1 MNHEY, CDR2 SVGAGI. In DNA, the CDR3 is TGTGCCAGCAGTTACACACAAGAGACCCAGTACTTC. Amino acid sequence: CASSYTQETQYF.

This chain joins TRBV28 and TRBJ2-7, with D possibly TRBD2 on 6 matching bases. The CDR3 spans 14 residues. Germline-derived CDR1 and CDR2 are MDHEN and SYDVKM. V was clipped by 6 bases and J by 2 bases, with 14 bases between them. CDR3 residues: CASRLRGEAYEQYF. The CDR3 nucleotides read TGTGCCAGCAGACTACGCGGGGAGGCCTACGAGCAGTACTTC.

This clonotype was seen only a few times. V and J are TRBV24-1 and TRBJ2-7; D gene ambiguous. V dropped 2 bases and J dropped 2 bases, with 12 bases sitting between them. CDR1 is KGHDR, CDR2 SFDVKD, per germline. This CDR3 spans 15 amino acids. The CDR3 sequence: CATSDSTLRAYEQYF. The CDR3 region has the DNA TGTGCCACCAGTGATTCGACCCTGAGAGCCTACGAGCAGTACTTC.

This clonotype was found a few times. This clone may be a read error of a much larger clone one base away. This rearrangement joins TRBV7-2 to TRBJ2-2, with 9 bases that match TRBD1. The CDR3 extends over 15 amino acids. Germline loops: CDR1 SGHTA, CDR2 FQGNSA. The CDR3 region is CASSRTGVGTGEPFF. Here the CDR3 DNA reads TGTGCCAGCAGCCGGACAGGGGTTGGCACCGGGGAGCCGTTTTTT. The full variable domain, in which reference TRBV7-2 and TRBJ2-2 provide the parts outside the CDR3, is GAGVSQSPSNKVTEKGKDVELRCDPISGHTALYWYRQSLGQGLEFLIYFQGNSAPDKSGLPSDRFSAERTGGSVSTLTIQRTQQEDSAVYLCASSRTGVGTGEPFFGEGSRLTVL.

This clonotype was observed at least ten times. The chain employs TRBV12-3 or TRBV12-4 and TRBJ2-5; maybe TRBD2 (5 bases). V was clipped by 5 bases and J by 5 bases, with 12 bases between them. The CDR3 runs to 13 residues. DNA for the CDR3: TGTGCCAGCAGTCCCCTAGCCGCCGAGACCCAGTACTTC. As protein: CASSPLAAETQYF.

This chain links TRBV7-9 with TRBJ2-7, with a possible D match to TRBD2 (5 bases). Per germline, CDR1 SEHNR and CDR2 FQNEAQ (reference sequence). CDR3 length: 15 residues. V was shortened by 1 base and J by 6 bases, with 16 bases between the two germline ends. The CDR3 DNA sequence: TGTGCCAGCAGCTTAGGGTCCTCGATGGGGAGCGAGCAGTACTTC. It yields the protein CASSLGSSMGSEQYF.

At least ten counts were recorded for this clonotype. The CDR3 spells CASGQGDQPQHF. The DNA for the CDR3 is TGTGCTAGTGGTCAGGGTGATCAGCCCCAGCATTTT. The J gene is TRBJ1-5, the V gene TRBV12-5; D perhaps matches TRBD1 (5 bases). Per germline, CDR1 LGHNT and CDR2 FRNRAP. This CDR3 has 12 amino acids. Trimming removed 5 bases at V and 5 bases at J, with 7 bases between.

V is TRBV6-2 or TRBV6-3 and J is TRBJ2-2; D is ambiguous. The V and J ends lost 3 bases and 5 bases respectively, with 7 bases between them. The CDR3 totals 13 residues. CDR1 and CDR2 from the germline V gene are MNHEY and SVGEGT. DNA for the CDR3: TGTGCCAGCAGTTATACTTGGACCGGGGAGCTGTTTTTT. This translates into CASSYTWTGELFF.